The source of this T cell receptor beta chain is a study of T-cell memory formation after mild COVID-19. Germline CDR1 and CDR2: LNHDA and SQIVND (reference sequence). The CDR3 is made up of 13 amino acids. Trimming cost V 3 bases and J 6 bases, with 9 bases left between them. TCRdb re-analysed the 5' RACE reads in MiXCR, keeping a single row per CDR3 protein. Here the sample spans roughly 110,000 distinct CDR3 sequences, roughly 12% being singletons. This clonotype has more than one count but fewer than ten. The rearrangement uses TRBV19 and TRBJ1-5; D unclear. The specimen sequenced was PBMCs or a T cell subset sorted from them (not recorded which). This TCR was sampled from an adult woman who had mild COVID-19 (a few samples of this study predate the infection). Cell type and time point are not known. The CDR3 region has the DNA TGTGCCAGTAGTATTTGGGCGGCTCAGCCCCAGCATTTT. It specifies CASSIWAAQPQHF. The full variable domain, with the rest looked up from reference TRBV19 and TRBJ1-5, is DGGITQSPKYLFRKEGQNVTLSCEQNLNHDAMYWYRQDPGQGLRLIYYSQIVNDFQKGDIAEGYSVSREKKESFPLTVTSAQKNPTAFYLCASSIWAAQPQHFGDGTRLSIL.